This T cell receptor beta chain is from a study of blood T cell repertoires in COVID-19. This CDR3 has 15 residues. Germline V lookup: CDR1 SGHTS, CDR2 YDEGEE. Unmatched junction bases numbered 6, after V lost 4 bases and J lost 0 bases. Generated by immunoSEQ multiplex PCR, the TCRdb table keeps only in-frame clones and is missing some. Here the sample spans around 270,000 clones, 70% to 90% being singletons. The sequenced material came from peripheral blood. This chain connects TRBV5-8 to TRBJ2-5; 7 nucleotides line up with TRBD1. This receptor was taken from a man under 40 with active or convalescent COVID-19. The CDR3 bases are TGTGCCAGCAGCCCCGGGCAGGGGGACCAAGAGACCCAGTACTTC. This gives the protein CASSPGQGDQETQYF.